This is a list of T cell receptor beta chains from one sample in a study of beta chain features in type 1 diabetes. Assay: immunoSEQ multiplex PCR; the TCRdb copy retains only in-frame clones and omits some. The data show about 140,000 clones, 6.9% seen once. Sequenced sample: central memory CD4+ T cells from blood. The receptors were gathered from a woman aged 30 to 39 in good health. Both conserved end residues are part of each CDR3.

J: TRBJ2-3
V: TRBV11-3
CDR3: CASSLGTSGSTDTQYF

J: .
V: TRBV7-9
CDR3: CASTLDAGRGHEQYF

J: TRBJ2-5
V: TRBV7-8
CDR3: CASSFRRAGVQETQYF

J: TRBJ2-5
V: TRBV7-6
CDR3: CASSLQETQYF

J: TRBJ1-2
V: TRBV6-6
CDR3: CASRGDRGYGYTF

J: TRBJ1-2
V: TRBV18
CDR3: CASSPSAGRGRGYTF

J: TRBJ2-1
V: TRBV5-6
CDR3: CASSLGASGRTYNEQFF

J: TRBJ1-1
V: TRBV30
CDR3: CAWTGMGNTEAFF

J: TRBJ1-5
V: TRBV28
CDR3: CASSFGQNSNQPQHF

J: TRBJ1-3
V: TRBV9
CDR3: CASNRAGNTIYF

J: TRBJ2-1
V: TRBV5-1
CDR3: CASSLGKPGLDEQFF

J: TRBJ1-3
V: TRBV9
CDR3: CASSARAYSGNTIYF

J: TRBJ2-2
V: TRBV7-2
CDR3: CASSRGQPNTGELFF

J: TRBJ2-7
V: TRBV6-6
CDR3: CASSPGQGTYEQYF

J: TRBJ1-1
V: TRBV28
CDR3: CASSFVGGADEAFF

J: TRBJ2-7
V: TRBV7-2
CDR3: CASSAFGTSGAYEQYF

J: TRBJ2-5
V: TRBV9
CDR3: CASSVAGGRAGETQYF

J: TRBJ2-2
V: TRBV5-1
CDR3: CASSLALAGDAGELFF

J: TRBJ2-1
V: TRBV28
CDR3: CASSLVGSPNEQFF

J: TRBJ2-1
V: TRBV7-9
CDR3: CASSLYLGSGGNEQFF

J: TRBJ1-5
V: TRBV19
CDR3: CASSITGGGGNQPQHF

J: TRBJ2-1
V: TRBV9
CDR3: CASSPSGGDSSYNEQFF

J: TRBJ2-1
V: TRBV18
CDR3: CASSRGQGYSYNEQFF

J: TRBJ2-5
V: TRBV7-2
CDR3: CASSLRSGGGETQYF

J: TRBJ2-5
V: TRBV28
CDR3: CASSSGGTGQETQYF

J: .
V: TRBV18
CDR3: CASSPGREPFYEQYF

J: TRBJ2-5
V: TRBV7-8
CDR3: CASSQAPRTQYF

J: TRBJ2-5
V: TRBV7-2
CDR3: CASSPDLSGGAQYF

J: TRBJ2-7
V: TRBV2
CDR3: CASRGDRGREQYF

J: TRBJ2-1
V: TRBV25-1
CDR3: CASRGTRGMNEQFF

J: TRBJ2-1
V: TRBV5-4
CDR3: CASSLDSGGVGEQFF

J: TRBJ2-7
V: TRBV7-3
CDR3: CASSPQAGDYEQYF

J: TRBJ2-3
V: TRBV30
CDR3: CAWSLAGLGTDTQYF

J: TRBJ2-3
V: TRBV18
CDR3: CASSPAAGVADTQYF

J: TRBJ2-3
V: TRBV5-1
CDR3: CASSGLAGGLTDTQYF

J: TRBJ2-7
V: TRBV6-1
CDR3: CASRRQGAGYEQYF

J: TRBJ2-4
V: TRBV5-4
CDR3: CASSRTRQVVDIQYF

J: TRBJ1-3
V: TRBV28
CDR3: CASSSVSGNTIYF

J: TRBJ2-3
V: TRBV10-3
CDR3: CAISAGSPQGTQYF

J: TRBJ2-2
V: TRBV6-6
CDR3: CASSGRGDTGELFF

J: TRBJ1-1
V: TRBV9
CDR3: CASSVEADREAFF

J: TRBJ2-5
V: TRBV30
CDR3: CAWSARSLETQYF

J: TRBJ1-3
V: TRBV29-1
CDR3: CSIGQANTIYF

J: TRBJ1-1
V: TRBV6-1
CDR3: CASRETGRTEAFF

J: TRBJ2-1
V: TRBV28
CDR3: CASSLSPRRDNEQFF

J: TRBJ2-5
V: TRBV7-9
CDR3: CASSIQGRETQYF

J: TRBJ1-3
V: TRBV9
CDR3: CASSPMTGGSSSGNTIYF

J: TRBJ2-1
V: TRBV6-5
CDR3: CASSYRIPGDEQFF

J: TRBJ1-5
V: TRBV30
CDR3: CAWSLGPGGNQPQHF

J: TRBJ2-7
V: TRBV28
CDR3: CASSLRGRAYEQYF

J: TRBJ2-1
V: TRBV29-1
CDR3: CSSSPSGISYNEQFF

J: TRBJ1-2
V: TRBV5-1
CDR3: CASSDGSDYGYTF

J: TRBJ2-5
V: TRBV4-2
CDR3: CASSQQYQETQYF